The 30 T cell receptor beta chains given below trace back to one sample, sequenced in a study of monozygotic twins with inflammatory bowel disease. TCRdb re-called the 5' RACE reads and catalogs CDR3 proteins one per entry, DNA excluded. The sample totals under 350,000 distinct CDR3 sequences. Sequencing was carried out using blood. The receptor source for this set is a human donor with ulcerative colitis or Crohn's disease, or a healthy co-twin of an affected twin (not recorded which).

The chain joins TRBV5-1 to TRBJ2-7; lacking DNA, the TRBD1 call made by TCRdb goes unchecked. Germline values: CDR1 SGHRS, CDR2 YFSETQ. This CDR3 comprises 15 residues. The CDR3: CASSLVGQRHYEQYF. Full variable domain (missing parts from reference TRBV5-1 and TRBJ2-7): KAGVTQTPRYLIKTRGQQVTLSCSPISGHRSVSWYQQTPGQGLQFLFEYFSETQRNKGNFPGRFSGRQFSNSRSEMNVSTLELGDSALYLCASSLVGQRHYEQYFGPGTRLTVT.

J is TRBJ1-2 and V is TRBV6-1; as DNA is missing, the TRBD1 call by TCRdb cannot be tested. From germline, CDR1 is MNHNS and CDR2 SASEGT. The CDR3 covers 16 residues. The CDR3 reads CASSASIGGSKGGYTF.

This chain joins TRBV7-2 and TRBJ1-1; there is no DNA to check the TCRdb D call of TRBD1. This CDR3 contains 14 residues. Germline CDR1 and CDR2: SGHTA and FQGNSA. Here the CDR3 reads CASSPVGGITEAFF.

The genes are TRBV7-9 and TRBJ2-1. Germline V gene data show CDR1 as SEHNR and CDR2 as FQNEAQ (reference sequence). The length of the CDR3 is 14 residues. The CDR3 loop is CASSLRSGVNEQFF.

CDR3 protein: CASSSLGGHTEAFF. V and J are TRBV27 and TRBJ1-1; there is no DNA to check the TCRdb D call of TRBD1. This CDR3 spans 14 amino acids. Germline V gene sequence: CDR1 MNHEY, CDR2 SMNVEV (reference sequence).

The chain links TRBV19 to TRBJ2-7; the D call from TCRdb, TRBD2, cannot be confirmed without DNA. Germline V gives CDR1 LNHDA, CDR2 SQIVND (reference sequence). The CDR3 totals 12 residues. CDR3 amino acids: CASSFILREQYF. Full variable domain (remainder filled in from reference TRBV19 and TRBJ2-7): DGGITQSPKYLFRKEGQNVTLSCEQNLNHDAMYWYRQDPGQGLRLIYYSQIVNDFQKGDIAEGYSVSREKKESFPLTVTSAQKNPTAFYLCASSFILREQYFGPGTRLTVT.

The chain combines TRBV12-3 or TRBV12-4 with TRBJ2-7; without DNA, the TCRdb call of TRBD2 cannot be checked. The CDR3 spans 15 residues. The CDR3 region is CASSRTSGGPYEQYF.

This sequence joins TRBV29-1 and TRBJ2-1; TCRdb selects TRBD1, and the lack of DNA leaves this call unchecked. Germline V gives CDR1 SQVTM, CDR2 ANQGSEA. The CDR3 runs to 14 residues. The CDR3 sequence is CSVPEPTGGDEQFF.

The V call is TRBV6-2 or TRBV6-3, the J call TRBJ2-7. The CDR3 is 12 amino acids. Germline V gene lookup returns CDR1 MNHEY and CDR2 SVGEGT. Here the CDR3 reads CASTGWDLEQYF.

The CDR3 here is CASSRGREQYF. The V call is TRBV6-5, the J call TRBJ2-7. This CDR3 has 11 residues. The germline CDR1 and CDR2 sequences are MNHEY and SVGAGI.

This chain connects TRBV5-1 to TRBJ2-3; the D call from TCRdb, TRBD1, cannot be confirmed without DNA. This CDR3 region has 16 residues. CDR1 and CDR2 from the germline V gene are SGHRS and YFSETQ. This CDR3 reads CASSLVWTGSTDTQYF.

The rearrangement uses TRBV7-9 and TRBJ2-5. The CDR3 covers 13 residues. CDR1 and CDR2 (germline): SEHNR, FQNEAQ (reference sequence). The CDR3 sequence: CASSLEGWETQYF.

The chain has TRBV7-9 and TRBJ2-1. This CDR3 spans 13 amino acids. Germline V gene sequence: CDR1 SEHNR, CDR2 FQNEAQ (reference sequence). The chain's CDR3 is CASSLGIGYEQFF.

The chain employs TRBV20-1 and TRBJ2-7; as DNA is missing, the TRBD2 call by TCRdb cannot be tested. This CDR3 has 15 residues. Per germline, CDR1 DFQATT and CDR2 SNEGSKA (reference sequence). The CDR3 here is CSARDDRLDTYEQYF.

The chain joins TRBV7-2 to TRBJ2-7; as DNA is missing, the TRBD2 call by TCRdb cannot be tested. Germline values: CDR1 SGHTA, CDR2 FQGNSA. There are 13 residues in the CDR3. This CDR3 reads CASSYRTLTEQYF.

The chain links TRBV7-2 to TRBJ2-5; TCRdb's D call of TRBD2 is untestable without DNA. Germline V lookup: CDR1 SGHTA, CDR2 FQGNSA. The CDR3 covers 15 residues. CDR3 sequence reads: CASSPSPADGETQYF.

V gene TRBV29-1 combines with J gene TRBJ2-1; TCRdb calls TRBD2, which cannot be checked without DNA. CDR3 length: 17 amino acids. Per germline, CDR1 SQVTM and CDR2 ANQGSEA. The CDR3 spells CSVEGSSGRASYNEQFF.

The chain uses TRBV11-2 and TRBJ1-5; TCRdb designates TRBD1, a call that cannot be tested without DNA. The CDR3 extends over 19 amino acids. Germline CDR1 SGHAT, CDR2 FQNNGV. Here the CDR3 reads CASSLRGTGGVGYLPPQHF.

The gene calls are TRBV20-1 and TRBJ2-1; lacking DNA, the TRBD2 call made by TCRdb goes unchecked. Germline V CDR1 and CDR2: DFQATT, SNEGSKA (reference sequence). The CDR3 is 15 amino acids. The CDR3 loop reads CSAFYLAGTYNEQFF.

The rearrangement links TRBV5-1 to TRBJ2-1; TCRdb reports TRBD2, a call that lacks DNA to check it against. Germline CDR1 is SGHRS and CDR2 is YFSETQ. The CDR3 totals 14 residues. CDR3 region: CASSLVRVENEQFF. Drawing the rest from reference TRBV5-1 and TRBJ2-1, the complete variable domain is KAGVTQTPRYLIKTRGQQVTLSCSPISGHRSVSWYQQTPGQGLQFLFEYFSETQRNKGNFPGRFSGRQFSNSRSEMNVSTLELGDSALYLCASSLVRVENEQFFGPGTRLTVL.

The chain is built from TRBV20-1 and TRBJ2-7; TCRdb selects TRBD2, and the lack of DNA leaves this call unchecked. This CDR3 spans 15 amino acids. Germline CDR1 and CDR2: DFQATT and SNEGSKA (reference sequence). The CDR3 sequence: CSAPPRVVASYEQYF.

The rearrangement joins TRBV7-3 to TRBJ2-7. CDR1 and CDR2 from the germline V gene are SGHTA and FQGTGA. The CDR3 covers 15 residues. The CDR3 reads CASSLSRASTYEQYF.

This chain links TRBV2 with TRBJ2-5; checking the TCRdb D call of TRBD2 is not possible without DNA. CDR1 SNHLY and CDR2 FYNNEI come from the germline V gene. The CDR3 loop spans 15 amino acids. CDR3 region: CASSDIWSGQETQYF.

V is TRBV20-1 and J is TRBJ2-1. This CDR3 is built from 12 residues. Per the germline V gene, CDR1 is DFQATT and CDR2 is SNEGSKA (reference sequence). CDR3 protein: CSARERFNEQFF.

The V gene is TRBV12-3 or TRBV12-4, the J gene TRBJ2-7; with no DNA, the TCRdb D assignment of TRBD1 cannot be verified. The length of the CDR3 is 14 residues. CDR3 in amino acids: CASTDRVVNYEQYF.

The chain carries TRBV12-3 or TRBV12-4 and TRBJ1-2. The CDR3 has 12 amino acids. The CDR3: CASRLGSYGYTF.

J is TRBJ2-5 and V is TRBV5-1; TCRdb reports TRBD1, a call that lacks DNA to check it against. This CDR3 is 14 amino acids long. Germline V gives CDR1 SGHRS, CDR2 YFSETQ. CDR3 sequence reads: CASTYRAAQETQYF.

The CDR3 loop reads CASTTRQSYGYTF. The chain recombines TRBV5-5 with TRBJ1-2. The V gene's germline CDR1 is SGHKS and CDR2 YYEKEE (reference sequence). This CDR3 has 13 residues.

The chain joins TRBV7-2 to TRBJ2-5; the D call of TRBD1 rests on TCRdb alone, since no DNA is present to check it. The germline V gene has CDR1 SGHTA and CDR2 FQGNSA. This CDR3 is 16 amino acids long. The CDR3 sequence: CASSLAVAGLPETQYF.

The J gene is TRBJ2-1, the V gene TRBV15. This CDR3 is 13 amino acids long. CDR1 LNHNV and CDR2 YYDKDF come from the germline V gene (reference sequence). The CDR3 sequence is CATSRGFLDEQFF.